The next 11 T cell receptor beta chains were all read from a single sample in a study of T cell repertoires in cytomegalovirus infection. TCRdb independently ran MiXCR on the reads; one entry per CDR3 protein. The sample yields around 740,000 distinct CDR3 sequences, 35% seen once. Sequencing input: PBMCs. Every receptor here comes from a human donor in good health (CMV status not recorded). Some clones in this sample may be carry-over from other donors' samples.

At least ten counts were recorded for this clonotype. As DNA, the CDR3 is TGTGCCAGCAGCTGGGGGCTAGCGGGATTCAGCGGCGACGAGCAGTACTTC. It specifies CASSWGLAGFSGDEQYF. The chain is built from TRBV7-9 and TRBJ2-7, with 9 bases fitting TRBD2. CDR1 is SEHNR and CDR2 is FQNEAQ in the germline V gene (reference sequence). V shed 4 bases and J 5 bases; nucleotides not matched to a gene: 15. The CDR3 totals 17 residues.

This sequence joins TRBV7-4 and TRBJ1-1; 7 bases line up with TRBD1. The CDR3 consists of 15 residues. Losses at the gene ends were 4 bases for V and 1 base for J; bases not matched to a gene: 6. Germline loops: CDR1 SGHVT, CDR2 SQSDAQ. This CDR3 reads CASSSGRGENTEAFF. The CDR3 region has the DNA TGTGCCAGCAGCTCCGGCAGGGGGGAGAACACTGAAGCTTTCTTT. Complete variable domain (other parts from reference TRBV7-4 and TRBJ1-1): GAGVSQSPRYKVAKRGRDVALRCDSISGHVTLYWYRQTLGQGSEVLTYSQSDAQRDKSGRPSGRFSAERPERSVSTLKIQRTEQGDSAVYLCASSSGRGENTEAFFGQGTRLTVV.

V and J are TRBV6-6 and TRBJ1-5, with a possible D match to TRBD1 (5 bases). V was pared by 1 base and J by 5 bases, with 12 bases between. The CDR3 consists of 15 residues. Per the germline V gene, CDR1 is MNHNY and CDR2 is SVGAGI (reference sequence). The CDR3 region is CASSYFGGLDQPQHF. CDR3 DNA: TGTGCCAGCAGTTACTTTGGGGGGTTGGATCAGCCCCAGCATTTT.

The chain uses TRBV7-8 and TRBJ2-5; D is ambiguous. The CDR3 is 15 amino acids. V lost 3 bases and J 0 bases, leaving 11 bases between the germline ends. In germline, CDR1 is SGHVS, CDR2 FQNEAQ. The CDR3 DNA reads TGTGCCAGCAGCTTCCTCGAGAGCTACCAAGAGACCCAGTACTTC. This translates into CASSFLESYQETQYF.

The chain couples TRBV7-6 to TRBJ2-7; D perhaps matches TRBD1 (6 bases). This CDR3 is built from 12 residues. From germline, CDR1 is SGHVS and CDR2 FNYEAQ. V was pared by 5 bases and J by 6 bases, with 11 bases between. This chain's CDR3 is CASSITGSEQYF. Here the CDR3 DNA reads TGTGCCAGCAGCATAACAGGGTCCGAGCAGTACTTC.

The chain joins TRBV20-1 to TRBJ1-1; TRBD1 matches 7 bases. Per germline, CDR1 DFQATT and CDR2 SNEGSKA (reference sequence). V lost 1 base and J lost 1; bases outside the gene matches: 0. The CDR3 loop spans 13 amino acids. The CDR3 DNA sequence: TGCAGTGCTAGAGGGACAGGGAACACTGAAGCTTTCTTT. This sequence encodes CSARGTGNTEAFF.

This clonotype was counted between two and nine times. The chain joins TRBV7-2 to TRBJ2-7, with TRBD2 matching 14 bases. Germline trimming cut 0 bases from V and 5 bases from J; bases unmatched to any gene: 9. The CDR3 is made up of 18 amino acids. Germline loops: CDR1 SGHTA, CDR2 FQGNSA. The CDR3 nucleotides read TGTGCCAGCAGCTTAGCCTTACGACTAGCGGGAGGGCCACACGAGCAGTACTTC. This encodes CASSLALRLAGGPHEQYF.

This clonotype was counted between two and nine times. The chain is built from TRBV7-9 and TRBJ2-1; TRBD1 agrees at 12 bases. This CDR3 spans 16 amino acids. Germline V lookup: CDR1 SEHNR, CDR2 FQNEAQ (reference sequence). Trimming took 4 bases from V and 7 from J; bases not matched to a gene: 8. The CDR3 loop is CASSSRRDRGRNEQFF. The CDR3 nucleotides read TGTGCCAGCAGCTCCCGCCGGGACAGGGGGCGAAATGAGCAGTTCTTC.

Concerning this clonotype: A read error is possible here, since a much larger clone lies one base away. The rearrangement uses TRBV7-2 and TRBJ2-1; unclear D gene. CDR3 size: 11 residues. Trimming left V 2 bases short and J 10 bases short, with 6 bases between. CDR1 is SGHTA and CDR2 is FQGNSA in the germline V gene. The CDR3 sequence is CTSSLSSEQFF. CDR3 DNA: TGTACCAGCAGCTTAAGTAGCGAGCAGTTCTTC.

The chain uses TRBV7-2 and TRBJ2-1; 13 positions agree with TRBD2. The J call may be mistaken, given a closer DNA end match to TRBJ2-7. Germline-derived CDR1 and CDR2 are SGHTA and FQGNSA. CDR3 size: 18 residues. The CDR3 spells CASSRGLAGAPPYNEQYF. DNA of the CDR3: TGTGCCAGCAGCCGCGGACTAGCGGGAGCTCCACCCTACAATGAGCAGTACTTC.

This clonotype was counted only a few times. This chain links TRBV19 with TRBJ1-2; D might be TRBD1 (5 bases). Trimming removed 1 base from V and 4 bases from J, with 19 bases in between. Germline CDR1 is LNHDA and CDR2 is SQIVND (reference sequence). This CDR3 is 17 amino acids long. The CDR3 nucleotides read TGTGCCAGTAGTATAGTCTTTTCTCGACGGGGGACCTATGGCTACACCTTC. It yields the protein CASSIVFSRRGTYGYTF.